These 2 T cell receptor beta chains came from one sample sequenced in a study of shared clonotypes between healthy human individuals. Clones were read by immunoSEQ multiplex PCR, and TCRdb kept only the in-frame ones, dropping some. The profile shows some 200,000 clones, approximately 95% of them singletons. Material: naive CD4+ T cells sorted from blood. Subset denoted: CD45RA+ positively selected. Receptor source: a woman aged 25-40 years in good health.

In its sample, this clone was seen once. The V gene is TRBV6-1, the J gene TRBJ2-7; TRBD2 matches 9 bases. The length of the CDR3 is 17 residues. Germline V gives CDR1 MNHNS, CDR2 SASEGT. J lost 5 bases, V lost 3 bases, and 14 bases had no gene match. DNA of the CDR3: TGTGCCAGCAGTGACCCGCTGTTCGCGGGGGGGCTCCACGAGCAGTACTTC. Its translation: CASSDPLFAGGLHEQYF.

The chain combines TRBV9 with TRBJ2-3; 13 nucleotides agree with TRBD2. The ends lost 3 bases at V and 3 bases at J; junction bases unmatched: 4. The V gene's germline CDR1 is SGDLS and CDR2 YYNGEE. The CDR3 sequence is 16 residues long. CDR3: CASSAWTSGSTDTQYF. The CDR3 coding sequence is TGTGCCAGCAGCGCCTGGACTAGCGGGAGTACAGATACGCAGTATTTT.